This T cell receptor beta chain was profiled in a study of identifying expanded T cells in peripheral blood. Points from the study as a whole: Differentially abundant clones: about 1.2 between replicates, approximately 15 at around 14 days, 19 to 20 at four. Variance in clone template counts between two-week samples significantly increased with total template count across all healthy donors.

Profiling relied on immunoSEQ multiplex PCR, and the TCRdb table lists in-frame clones only, not all of them. The table lists about 98,000 clones, roughly 88% of them singletons. The V gene lost 1 base and the J gene lost 1 base, with 11 bases spanning the gap. Germline values: CDR1 SGHVS, CDR2 FNYEAQ. The CDR3 spans 16 residues. During the collection period, no donor immune events like infections were recorded. As concerns this clone: Its target is unknown.

The genes are TRBV7-6 and TRBJ1-5; D call uncertain. The specimen sequenced was blood. This TCR derives from a person aged 18 to 75 in good health. The CDR3 protein is CASSLGTRASNQPQHF. The CDR3 nucleotides are TGTGCCAGCAGCTTAGGGACTAGGGCCAGCAATCAGCCCCAGCATTTT.